A selection of T cell receptor beta chains follows, all from one sample in a study of cytomegalovirus exposure and HLA in healthy donors. Libraries were prepared by immunoSEQ multiplex PCR; TCRdb keeps only in-frame clonotypes and omits some of them. The sample yields about 190,000 clones, over 70% seen once. The sample comprised PBMCs. The receptors were gathered from a woman aged 25-40 years in good health and CMV-seropositive. Each CDR3 is given with its conserved first and last residue. A D gene is named only where the DNA matches it firmly. Size is omitted from some rows. Given values are once, few, many or a class for expanded clones.

D gene: .
J gene: TRBJ2-5
V gene: TRBV28
clone size: .
CDR3 DNA: TGTGCCAGCAGTTTTAGGGGGCAGGGGGGCCTGGAGACCCAGTACTTC
CDR3 protein: CASSFRGQGGLETQYF

D gene: .
J gene: TRBJ2-1
V gene: TRBV7-2
clone size: few
CDR3 DNA: TGTGCCAGCAGCTTATGGGCTAGCGAACAAAATGAGCAGTTCTTC
CDR3 protein: CASSLWASEQNEQFF

D gene: .
J gene: TRBJ1-1
V gene: TRBV28
clone size: .
CDR3 DNA: TGTGCCAGCATCGCAGGGACTGAAGCTTTCTTT
CDR3 protein: CASIAGTEAFF

D gene: .
J gene: TRBJ2-3
V gene: TRBV29-1
clone size: .
CDR3 DNA: TGCAGCGTTGGGCCCGGAACTAGTGCGGATACGCAGTATTTT
CDR3 protein: CSVGPGTSADTQYF

D gene: .
J gene: TRBJ1-1
V gene: TRBV6-1
clone size: .
CDR3 DNA: TGTGCCAGCAGTATTCTCTTACGGGGCACTGAAGCTTTCTTT
CDR3 protein: CASSILLRGTEAFF

D gene: .
J gene: TRBJ2-1
V gene: TRBV27
clone size: .
CDR3 DNA: TGTGCCAGCAGTTGGGCTCGGGCGGGGAGCTCCTACAATGAGCAGTTCTTC
CDR3 protein: CASSWARAGSSYNEQFF

D gene: .
J gene: TRBJ2-3
V gene: TRBV5-6
clone size: .
CDR3 DNA: TGTGCCAGCAGCTTCAGAGCGGAATCCACAGATACGCAGTATTTT
CDR3 protein: CASSFRAESTDTQYF

D gene: TRBD2
J gene: TRBJ2-7
V gene: TRBV28
clone size: .
CDR3 DNA: TGTGCCAGCAGTTTGGGGAGGGATGCCTACGAGCAGTACTTC
CDR3 protein: CASSLGRDAYEQYF

D gene: .
J gene: TRBJ2-1
V gene: TRBV2
clone size: once
CDR3 DNA: TGTGCCAGCAGGGGACTCCTAGGGAATGAGCAGTTCTTC
CDR3 protein: CASRGLLGNEQFF

D gene: TRBD2
J gene: TRBJ2-1
V gene: TRBV5-1
clone size: .
CDR3 DNA: TGCGCCAGCAGCTTGGAACGAGGACTAGCGGGAGGGAATGAGCAGTTCTTC
CDR3 protein: CASSLERGLAGGNEQFF

D gene: .
J gene: TRBJ1-2
V gene: TRBV7-9
clone size: .
CDR3 DNA: TGTGCCAGCAGCATAGCTATCGCTAACTATGGCTACACCTTC
CDR3 protein: CASSIAIANYGYTF